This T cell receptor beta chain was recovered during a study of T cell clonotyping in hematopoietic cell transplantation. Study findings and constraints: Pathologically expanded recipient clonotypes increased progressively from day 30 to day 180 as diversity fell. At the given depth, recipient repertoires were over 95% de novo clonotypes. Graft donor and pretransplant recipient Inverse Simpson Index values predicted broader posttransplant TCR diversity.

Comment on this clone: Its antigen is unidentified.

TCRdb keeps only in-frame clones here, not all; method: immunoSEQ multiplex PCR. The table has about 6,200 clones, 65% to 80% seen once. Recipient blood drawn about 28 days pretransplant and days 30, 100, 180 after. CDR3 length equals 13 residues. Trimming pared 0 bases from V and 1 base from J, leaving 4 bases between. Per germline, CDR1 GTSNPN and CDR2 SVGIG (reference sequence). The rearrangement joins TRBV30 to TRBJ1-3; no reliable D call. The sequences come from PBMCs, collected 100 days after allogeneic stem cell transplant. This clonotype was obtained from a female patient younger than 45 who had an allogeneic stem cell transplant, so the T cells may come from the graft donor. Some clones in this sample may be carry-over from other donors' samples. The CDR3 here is CAWSVSSGNTIYF. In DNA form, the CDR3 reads TGTGCCTGGAGTGTTTCGTCTGGAAACACCATATATTTT.